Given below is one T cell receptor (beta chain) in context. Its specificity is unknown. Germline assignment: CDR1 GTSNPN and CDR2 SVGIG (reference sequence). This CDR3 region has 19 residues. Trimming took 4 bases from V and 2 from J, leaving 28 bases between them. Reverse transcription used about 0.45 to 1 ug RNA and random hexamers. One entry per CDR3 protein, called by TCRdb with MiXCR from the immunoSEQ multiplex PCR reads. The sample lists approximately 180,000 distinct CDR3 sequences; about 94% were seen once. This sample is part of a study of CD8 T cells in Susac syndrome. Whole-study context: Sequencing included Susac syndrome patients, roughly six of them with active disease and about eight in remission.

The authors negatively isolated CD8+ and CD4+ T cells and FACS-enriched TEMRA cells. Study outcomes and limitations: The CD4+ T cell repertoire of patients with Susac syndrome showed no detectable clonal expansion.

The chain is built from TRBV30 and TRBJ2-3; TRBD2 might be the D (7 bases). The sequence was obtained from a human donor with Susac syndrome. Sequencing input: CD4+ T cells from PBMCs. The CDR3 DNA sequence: TGTGCCTGGACCCCCAGGGGCCTGGGGGAGGGCCTCAACACAGATACGCAGTATTTT. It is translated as CAWTPRGLGEGLNTDTQYF.